Included here is one T cell receptor (beta chain) sequence, with context. The sample comes from a study of blood T cell repertoires in COVID-19. Background on the study: Acute and convalescent COVID-19 specimens originated in the United States, Italy and Spain. PBMCs, B-cell-depleted T cells, or T cells provided the cDNA or gDNA that made up the material.

The assay was immunoSEQ multiplex PCR, and TCRdb's table has in-frame clones only and misses some. The sample lists about 91,000 clones, around 72% seen once, with roughly a quarter in the top ten. This CDR3 has 16 amino acids. Trimming removed 0 bases from V and 6 bases from J; junction bases left unmatched: 10. Germline assignment: CDR1 SGHNT and CDR2 YYREEE (reference sequence). The rearrangement joins TRBV5-4 to TRBJ2-7; 9 nucleotides align to TRBD1. The clonotype originates from a man in his 70s with acute or convalescent COVID-19. The material sequenced was peripheral blood. The CDR3 DNA reads as TGTGCCAGCAGCTTGGCACCACAGGGGGCATATGGCGAGCAGTACTTC. Translation gives CASSLAPQGAYGEQYF.